The text below deals with one T cell receptor beta chain. This sample is part of a study of blood T cell repertoires in COVID-19. Study background: The United States, Italy and Spain supplied acute and convalescent COVID-19 samples. PBMCs, B-cell-depleted T cells, or T cells provided the cDNA or gDNA that made up the material.

Authors' methods: Amplification of reference gene primers provided the estimated nucleated cell counts. Measured with immunoSEQ multiplex PCR; TCRdb has only the in-frame clones, and not every one. V and J calls and clone size are those listed in that table; D and trimming were worked out from the DNA. The repertoire consists of 320,000 or so clones, with approximately 84% occurring once and the leading ten covering approximately 0.99%. The CDR3 runs to 14 residues. The germline CDR1 and CDR2 sequences are SGHDT and YYEEEE. V lost 0 bases to trimming and J lost 4 bases, with 8 bases between them. The receptor's source is a woman in her thirties who had recovered from COVID-19. Source material: PBMCs or T cells enriched from blood (not recorded which). The genes are TRBV5-6 and TRBJ1-3; D uncertain. CDR3 bases: TGTGCCAGCAGCTTGGGGCAGCGAGGAAACACCATATATTTT. Translating it yields CASSLGQRGNTIYF.